One and the same sample provided the 15 T cell receptor beta chains below, sequenced in a study of cytomegalovirus exposure and HLA in healthy donors. Amplification used 60 Vbeta primers and 13 Jbeta primers. The assay was immunoSEQ multiplex PCR, and TCRdb's table has in-frame clones only and misses some. The sample has fewer than 200,000 clones; 80% are singletons. Sequencing input: PBMCs. These receptors were obtained from a man aged 40-50 years in good health and CMV-seronegative.

A single count supports this clone. The chain recombines TRBV9 with TRBJ2-1; 8 positions match TRBD2. The CDR3 spans 16 residues. The germline V gene encodes CDR1 SGDLS and CDR2 YYNGEE. The V gene end was trimmed by 2 bases and the J gene end by 3 bases; junction bases not matched to a gene: 7. CDR3 residues: CASSVQTSGIYNEQFF. The CDR3 DNA reads TGTGCCAGCAGCGTGCAAACTAGCGGCATCTACAATGAGCAGTTCTTC.

In the case of this clone: The junction departs from germline at one end; a sequencing error may be responsible. V is TRBV29-1 and J is TRBJ2-3, with 10 nucleotides matching TRBD2. This CDR3 has 15 amino acids. Per germline, CDR1 SQVTM and CDR2 ANQGSEA. CDR3: CSVEGLAVKEDTQYF. DNA of the CDR3: TGCAGCGTCGAAGGACTAGCGGTGAAAGAGGATACGCAGTATTTT.

A single count supports this clone. The chain uses TRBV5-4 and TRBJ1-1, with 7 bases identical to TRBD1. Trimming took 3 bases from V and 1 from J; bases not matched to a gene: 3. Germline loops: CDR1 SGHNT, CDR2 YYREEE (reference sequence). This CDR3 spans 14 amino acids. CDR3 bases: TGTGCCAGCAGCTCAGACAGGGCGAACACTGAAGCTTTCTTT. Protein: CASSSDRANTEAFF.

The gene calls are TRBV10-3 and TRBJ1-2, with TRBD1 matching 8 bases. Germline V gene lookup returns CDR1 ENHRY and CDR2 SYGVKD. After removal of 5 bases from V and 3 bases from J, the junction contained 2 bases not matched to a gene. The CDR3 sequence is 13 residues long. The CDR3 DNA reads TGTGCCATCAGTCCGGGACAGGACTATGGCTACACCTTC. This sequence encodes CAISPGQDYGYTF.

The chain links TRBV16 to TRBJ1-2; D is unclear. Germline V lookup: CDR1 KGHSY, CDR2 FQNENV. This CDR3 has 13 amino acids. V lost 4 bases to trimming and J lost 2 bases, with 8 bases between them. In nucleotides, the CDR3 is TGTGCCAGCAGCCCGGTACAGAACTATGGCTACACCTTC. Its protein product is CASSPVQNYGYTF.

The chain has TRBV2 and TRBJ2-7, with TRBD2 matching over 10 bases. This CDR3 contains 17 residues. J was trimmed by 6 bases and V by 7 bases; bases with no gene match: 18. Germline V gives CDR1 SNHLY, CDR2 FYNNEI. The CDR3 sequence is CASTEGRTSGRKGEQYF. CDR3 bases: TGTGCCAGCACCGAGGGAAGGACTAGCGGCAGAAAAGGCGAGCAGTACTTC.

The V call is TRBV2, the J call TRBJ2-3, with 9 bases identical to TRBD2. The CDR3 totals 16 residues. The trim removed 6 bases at V and 1 base at J, leaving 8 bases unmatched. CDR1 SNHLY and CDR2 FYNNEI come from the germline V gene. The CDR3 sequence is CASSHGLALGTDTQYF. CDR3 DNA: TGTGCCAGCAGCCATGGACTAGCGCTAGGCACAGATACGCAGTATTTT.

This chain joins TRBV19 and TRBJ2-1, with 10 nucleotides matching TRBD2. J gave up 10 bases and V 3 bases, and 9 bases lay outside the gene matches. Germline V gene data show CDR1 as LNHDA and CDR2 as SQIVND (reference sequence). The CDR3 sequence is 15 residues long. Here the CDR3 DNA reads TGTGCCAGTAGTATCGTCCTAGCGGGAGTAAGGGAGCAGTTCTTC. Translating it yields CASSIVLAGVREQFF.

The chain has TRBV10-1 and TRBJ2-5, with D tentatively TRBD1 (6 bases). Trimming pared 6 bases from V and 4 bases from J, leaving 12 bases between. Germline CDR1 is WNHNN and CDR2 is SYGVQD (reference sequence). The CDR3 runs 13 residues. CDR3 nucleotides: TGCGCCAGCAGCGCCCGCAGGGGAGAGACCCAGTACTTC. This translates into CASSARRGETQYF.

This clone showed up just once. The chain recombines TRBV10-3 with TRBJ1-1; TRBD1 matches 10 bases. J lost 1 base, V lost 7 bases, and 12 bases had no gene match. This CDR3 has 17 amino acids. CDR1 ENHRY and CDR2 SYGVKD come from the germline V gene. DNA of the CDR3: TGTGCCATCACTAATGGGGTGGGACAGGGGACGAACACTGAAGCTTTCTTT. The encoded protein is CAITNGVGQGTNTEAFF.

The genes are TRBV27 and TRBJ1-1, with D possibly matching TRBD1 (5 bases). The germline V gene has CDR1 MNHEY and CDR2 SMNVEV (reference sequence). Trimming took off 5 bases at V and 0 bases at J, with 16 bases between the two ends. CDR3 length equals 16 residues. Written as DNA, the CDR3 is TGTGCCAGCAGTCCCAGAACGACAGTCATGAACACTGAAGCTTTCTTT. This sequence encodes CASSPRTTVMNTEAFF.

V and J are TRBV5-4 and TRBJ1-1, with D possibly matching TRBD1 (6 bases). CDR1 and CDR2 from the germline V gene are SGHNT and YYREEE (reference sequence). The V and J ends lost 4 bases and 2 bases respectively, with 12 bases between them. CDR3 length: 14 amino acids. DNA of the CDR3: TGTGCCAGCAGCAGGGGGTTGGGCAACACTGAAGCTTTCTTT. This codes for CASSRGLGNTEAFF.

This clone was detected only a few times. The chain carries TRBV14 and TRBJ2-4; a weak D match, TRBD2 (5 bases). Trimming removed 2 bases at V and 4 bases at J, with 15 bases between. This CDR3 is built from 16 residues. Per the germline V gene, CDR1 is SGHDN and CDR2 is FVKESK. CDR3 loop: CASSQLSAGGKNIQYF. CDR3 in DNA: TGTGCCAGCAGCCAATTGAGTGCGGGTGGGAAAAACATTCAGTACTTC.

The chain has TRBV14 and TRBJ2-7; TRBD2 matches at 8 bases. The V and J ends lost 0 bases and 0 bases, in that order; junction bases with no gene match: 1. Germline V gene sequence: CDR1 SGHDN, CDR2 FVKESK. The CDR3 is made up of 15 amino acids. CDR3 protein: CASSQDGTSSYEQYF. The DNA for the CDR3 is TGTGCCAGCAGCCAAGACGGGACTAGCTCCTACGAGCAGTACTTC.

The chain uses TRBV7-2 and TRBJ1-2, with 7 bases identical to TRBD1. The V gene's germline CDR1 is SGHTA and CDR2 FQGNSA. The CDR3 has 14 amino acids. J was trimmed by 4 bases and V by 1 base; bases with no gene match: 3. The CDR3 DNA follows: TGTGCCAGCAGCTTAGTACAGGGGAGCTATGGCTACACCTTC. This sequence encodes CASSLVQGSYGYTF.